The 20 T cell receptor beta chains in this list originate from one sample, sequenced in a study of cytomegalovirus exposure and HLA in healthy donors. Primers: 60 Vbeta forward and 13 Jbeta reverse. Profiled with immunoSEQ multiplex PCR; TCRdb holds only in-frame clones, not every one. This table holds around 20,000 clones, under 90% found once. Specimen: PBMCs. The receptors originated from a human donor in good health.

This clone came up a few times. The rearrangement links TRBV18 to TRBJ1-1, with D perhaps TRBD1 (5 bases). This CDR3 has 13 residues. Germline loops: CDR1 KGHSH, CDR2 LQKENI. V was pared by 5 bases and J by 7 bases, with 14 bases between. The CDR3 loop is CASSARGTGEAFF. CDR3 DNA sequence: TGTGCCAGCTCAGCTCGGGGGACGGGTGAAGCTTTCTTT.

The chain couples TRBV7-9 to TRBJ2-2; tentative D call: TRBD2 (6 bases). V was pared by 8 bases and J by 3 bases, with 13 bases between. Germline V gene data show CDR1 as SEHNR and CDR2 as FQNEAQ (reference sequence). This CDR3 comprises 14 residues. The CDR3 DNA sequence: TGTGCCAGCTCCGTGGCGGGATACACCGGGGAGCTGTTTTTT. Its protein product is CASSVAGYTGELFF.

Details on this clone: One junction end disagrees with the germline gene, perhaps due to a read error. The V call is TRBV5-8, the J call TRBJ2-7; possibly TRBD1 for D (5 bases). Germline V CDR1 and CDR2: SGHTS, YDEGEE. This CDR3 region has 11 residues. The CDR3 region is CASSSRDSLHF. Written as DNA, the CDR3 is TGTGCCAGCAGCTCCAGGGATTCCCTTCACTTC.

This clone appeared a single time. The genes are TRBV30 and TRBJ2-7; maybe TRBD2 (6 bases). V was shortened by 2 bases and J by 1 base, with 9 bases between the two germline ends. CDR1 is GTSNPN and CDR2 is SVGIG in the germline V gene (reference sequence). This CDR3 contains 13 residues. The CDR3 loop reads CAWSSAGSYEQYF. In DNA, the CDR3 is TGTGCCTGGAGTTCTGCGGGGTCCTACGAGCAGTACTTC.

The rearrangement joins TRBV7-2 to TRBJ1-5; 7 bases map to TRBD1. The CDR3 loop spans 15 amino acids. Per the germline V gene, CDR1 is SGHTA and CDR2 is FQGNSA. Germline trimming cut 5 bases from V and 3 bases from J; bases unmatched to any gene: 7. CDR3 sequence (DNA): TGTGCCAGCAGCCTGGGACAGTGGGACAATCAGCCCCAGCATTTT. Amino acids: CASSLGQWDNQPQHF.

The chain is built from TRBV7-2 and TRBJ1-1; possibly TRBD1 for D (6 bases). The CDR3 runs to 13 residues. With 6 bases removed from V and 6 bases from J, the gap between germline ends came to 14 bases. Germline V gene data show CDR1 as SGHTA and CDR2 as FQGNSA. CDR3 sequence: CASRTYRDAEAFF. For the CDR3, the DNA is TGTGCCAGCAGAACTTACAGGGACGCTGAAGCTTTCTTT.

V and J are TRBV15 and TRBJ2-7, with a weak D call TRBD1 (5 bases). Germline V gene sequence: CDR1 LNHNV, CDR2 YYDKDF (reference sequence). There are 15 residues in the CDR3. Deletions cut 5 bases from V and 2 bases from J, with 16 bases between. The CDR3 region has the DNA TGTGCCACCAGCCCAGGGCTAGTCCTAACCTACGAGCAGTACTTC. As protein: CATSPGLVLTYEQYF.

The gene calls are TRBV4-1 and TRBJ1-2, with D unclear. CDR1 is MGHRA, CDR2 YSYEKL, per germline. The CDR3 totals 17 residues. V was trimmed by 1 base and J by 3 bases, leaving 18 bases between them. CDR3: CASSQAGLSVSDYGYTF. CDR3 coding DNA: TGCGCCAGCAGCCAAGCAGGTCTGTCTGTATCGGACTATGGCTACACCTTC.

This chain connects TRBV19 to TRBJ2-1, with TRBD1 matching over 8 bases. Trimming took 4 bases from V and 10 from J; bases not matched to a gene: 9. The CDR3 is 14 residues long. Germline CDR1 LNHDA, CDR2 SQIVND (reference sequence). The CDR3 DNA sequence: TGTGCCAGTAGTAAAGGCAGGGGGCTCTGGGAGCAGTTCTTC. Its protein product is CASSKGRGLWEQFF. Looking up the rest from reference TRBV19 and TRBJ2-1 gives the full variable domain: DGGITQSPKYLFRKEGQNVTLSCEQNLNHDAMYWYRQDPGQGLRLIYYSQIVNDFQKGDIAEGYSVSREKKESFPLTVTSAQKNPTAFYLCASSKGRGLWEQFFGPGTRLTVL.

The chain couples TRBV5-4 to TRBJ2-5; 8 bases align to TRBD2. This CDR3 has 15 amino acids. Germline V gives CDR1 SGHNT, CDR2 YYREEE (reference sequence). The J segment lost 5 bases and the V segment lost 3 bases, leaving 9 bases of the junction unmatched. This chain's CDR3 is CASSSTVAGRETQYF. Here the CDR3 DNA reads TGTGCCAGCAGCTCAACGGTAGCGGGGAGGGAGACCCAGTACTTC.

In the case of this clone: A junction end diverges from the germline sequence, so it may reflect a read error. This chain links TRBV18 with TRBJ1-2; 8 bases fit TRBD1. This CDR3 region has 16 residues. Germline CDR1 KGHSH, CDR2 LQKENI. This CDR3 reads CAGSPRTGLMDYGYTF. The CDR3 bases are TGTGCCGGCTCACCGCGGACAGGGCTCATGGACTATGGCTACACCTTC.

This clone was seen more than once but under ten times. J is TRBJ2-5 and V is TRBV4-3; possibly TRBD2 for D (5 bases). TRBJ2-7 matches the DNA end more closely, so the J call is doubtful. CDR3 length: 15 amino acids. In germline, CDR1 is LGHNA, CDR2 YSLEER. CDR3 protein: CASSRVHNLAGEQYF. CDR3 nucleotide sequence: TGCGCCAGCAGCCGAGTACACAACCTTGCGGGCGAGCAGTACTTC.

The chain couples TRBV19 to TRBJ1-5; 9 bases align to TRBD1. Germline trimming cut 7 bases from V and 0 bases from J; bases unmatched to any gene: 4. The germline gives CDR1 LNHDA, CDR2 SQIVND (reference sequence). This CDR3 is 15 amino acids long. The CDR3 sequence: CASTGTGLSNQPQHF. The DNA for the CDR3 is TGTGCCAGTACGGGGACAGGGCTTAGCAATCAGCCCCAGCATTTT. The complete variable domain, with remaining parts taken from reference TRBV19 and TRBJ1-5, reads DGGITQSPKYLFRKEGQNVTLSCEQNLNHDAMYWYRQDPGQGLRLIYYSQIVNDFQKGDIAEGYSVSREKKESFPLTVTSAQKNPTAFYLCASTGTGLSNQPQHFGDGTRLSIL.

This chain joins TRBV5-4 and TRBJ2-3; 10 bases line up with TRBD2. The CDR3 has 15 residues. Germline V gene sequence: CDR1 SGHNT, CDR2 YYREEE (reference sequence). V was clipped by 3 bases and J by 2 bases; unmatched bases: 3. The CDR3 loop is CASSSGLAATDTQYF. CDR3 in DNA: TGTGCCAGCAGCTCCGGACTAGCGGCCACAGATACGCAGTATTTT. Using reference TRBV5-4 and TRBJ2-3 for the parts outside the CDR3, the full variable domain is ETGVTQSPTHLIKTRGQQVTLRCSSQSGHNTVSWYQQALGQGPQFIFQYYREEENGRGNFPPRFSGLQFPNYSSELNVNALELDDSALYLCASSSGLAATDTQYFGPGTRLTVL.

The chain joins TRBV6-1 to TRBJ1-4, with D possibly matching TRBD1 (5 bases). Trimming left V 4 bases short and J 8 bases short, with 17 bases between. The CDR3 is 15 residues long. Germline V lookup: CDR1 MNHNS, CDR2 SASEGT. CDR3 sequence: CASSGRWNPGEKLFF. In DNA, the CDR3 is TGTGCCAGCAGTGGCCGTTGGAATCCAGGGGAAAAACTGTTTTTT.

The V call is TRBV13, the J call TRBJ2-1, with 14 bases aligning to TRBD2. The CDR3 has 15 residues. The germline CDR1 and CDR2 sequences are PRHDT and FYEKMQ (reference sequence). The trim removed 7 bases at V and 7 bases at J, leaving 6 bases unmatched. This CDR3 reads CASTSGTSGSNEQFF. CDR3 coding DNA: TGTGCCAGCACCTCGGGGACTAGCGGGAGTAATGAGCAGTTCTTC. Full variable domain (remainder filled in from reference TRBV13 and TRBJ2-1): AAGVIQSPRHLIKEKRETATLKCYPIPRHDTVYWYQQGPGQDPQFLISFYEKMQSDKGSIPDRFSAQQFSDYHSELNMSSLELGDSALYFCASTSGTSGSNEQFFGPGTRLTVL.

The chain has TRBV6-6 and TRBJ2-7; tentative D call: TRBD2 (6 bases). The CDR3 covers 15 residues. Germline CDR1 MNHNY, CDR2 SVGAGI (reference sequence). V lost 4 bases, J lost 6 bases, and 19 bases lay in between. Here the CDR3 DNA reads TGTGCCAGCAGTTCCCACCGGGACTTGTACGGCGAGCAGTACTTC. Protein sequence: CASSSHRDLYGEQYF.

The rearrangement joins TRBV11-1 to TRBJ2-1; TRBD2 matches 10 bases. This CDR3 is 16 amino acids long. Unmatched junction bases numbered 3, after V lost 4 bases and J lost 0 bases. Germline CDR1 is SGHAT and CDR2 is FQDESV (reference sequence). The CDR3 here is CASSSTSGRSYNEQFF. The CDR3 nucleotides are TGTGCCAGCAGCTCGACTAGCGGGCGCTCCTACAATGAGCAGTTCTTC.

The chain recombines TRBV27 with TRBJ2-1; 7 bases are a match to TRBD2. The CDR3 sequence is 15 residues long. CDR1 and CDR2 from the germline V gene are MNHEY and SMNVEV (reference sequence). Trimming took 8 bases from V and 5 from J; bases not matched to a gene: 12. As DNA, the CDR3 is TGTGCCAGCGGGCGGGTGCTAGCGGAAAACAATGAGCAGTTCTTC. Encoded protein: CASGRVLAENNEQFF.

This clone was seen once. The chain joins TRBV5-6 to TRBJ1-5, with a weak D call TRBD1 (6 bases). Trimming took 0 bases from V and 1 from J, leaving 17 bases between them. The CDR3 covers 18 residues. Germline CDR1 SGHDT, CDR2 YYEEEE. The CDR3 sequence is CASSLGPLGGRSNQPQHF. The DNA of the CDR3 is TGTGCCAGCAGCTTGGGCCCATTAGGGGGAAGAAGCAATCAGCCCCAGCATTTT. Based on the CDR3 plus reference TRBV5-6 and TRBJ1-5, the full variable domain is DAGVTQSPTHLIKTRGQQVTLRCSPKSGHDTVSWYQQALGQGPQFIFQYYEEEERQRGNFPDRFSGHQFPNYSSELNVNALLLGDSALYLCASSLGPLGGRSNQPQHFGDGTRLSIL.